Detailed here is one TCR beta chain. This clonotype was observed many times. What this receptor recognizes is not known. Per-nucleotide qualities are absent, and no much larger clonotype sits a single base away. To synthesize cDNA, template-switch 5'RACE was performed with a primer carrying a 10-nucleotide random unique molecular identifier so that each TCR transcript was tagged. Every sequencing run covered 15-18 subjects and yielded more than 200 million TCR-beta sequences. Total RNA was extracted with the RNeasy kit. Using the KAPA Real-time Library Amplification kit, TCR-beta VDJ regions were amplified with primers for the TCR constant region and the 5'RACE anchor. A first PCR added sample indexes and Illumina adaptors, after which a second PCR increased the library yield. After purification with Ampure beads, the TCR product of roughly 650 bp was size-selected on a 2% E-gel SizeSelection system. Before pooling, library quality was assessed on a Bioanalyzer, concentration was determined with Qubit, and library quantification was performed with the Kapa Library Quantification kit. Paired-end 2 x 150 bp sequencing of the libraries was performed on an Illumina HiSeq 2500. To increase sequence diversity, about 25-30% phiX was spiked into each library pool. The source study handled its data this way. Quality-filtered reads were processed with the UMI-based MiGEC pipeline, and over 75% of raw TCR sequences were removed by the MiGEC pipeline during error correction. VDJ genes were aligned to IMGT germline references, and clonotypes were defined by unique CDR3 amino acid sequence plus V-J genes. Clonal expansion, Shannon diversity, and CDR3 relatedness (CalcPairwiseDistances, ClusterSamples) were evaluated with VDJtools, and phylogenetic trees were built with CLCbio workbench. Clones with at least 8 unique UMIs were defined as expanded, with this threshold being based on coefficient-of-variation modelling across technical triplicates. TCRdb redid the processing of the public reads, applying fastp at Q25 and MiXCR, and retained in-frame beta chains. Rows matching on CDR3 protein sequence are summarized as one entry with the most common DNA and genes. The V and J calls here are based on TCRdb, not the publication. Present in this sample are about 46,000 distinct CDR3 sequences, around 1.9% of which were seen just once. The biggest ten clones account for around 2% of the sample.

The germline V end is reduced by 0 bases and the J end by 2 bases; junction bases left unmatched: 4. CDR1 and CDR2 were assigned from the germline V gene as SGHRS and YFSETQ. The CDR3 starts with the cysteine, ends with the phenylalanine, and has 15 residues. The DNA shown is the 45-base CDR3, in frame from base 1. This record belongs to a study of neurological immune-mediated disorders (dated by TCRdb to 2018 to 2020). In the study overall: Among the approximately 34 multiple sclerosis patients, about 31 had relapsing-remitting MS and 3 had secondary progressive MS. The 90 to 110 TCR-beta libraries included longitudinal samples, technical triplicates and paired sorted CD4+ and CD8+ T-cell subsets alongside PBMC samples. Of the approximately 68 subjects in the cohort, about 14 were HAM/TSP patients, some 35 were multiple sclerosis patients, and some 20 were healthy controls. Peripheral blood TCR-beta repertoires from HTLV-I-associated myelopathy (HAM/TSP) patients, multiple sclerosis patients and healthy controls were compared by UMI-based sequencing.

For unsorted PBMC libraries, 2 million PBMCs were used after storage in RNAlater at -80 degrees C until RNA extraction. The multiple sclerosis patients were enrolled in a US clinical protocol that used magnetic resonance imaging to evaluate disease progression. Peripheral blood underwent Ficoll-Hypaque density gradient centrifugation to isolate PBMCs, which were then cryopreserved in liquid nitrogen. Results the study describes overall, beyond this receptor: Repertoires from 18 of 34 MS patients were grouped by phylogenetic analysis into a cluster of related CDR3 sequences, suggesting a possible repertoire-level signature. Across subjects, expanded clones never shared an identical CDR3 amino acid sequence, which suggests that the TCR-beta repertoires in every group were private. TCR clonal expansion was greatest in HAM/TSP patients and smallest in MS patients, who ranked below even healthy controls. The MS cluster was not associated with any clinical or MRI features, and the authors stated that larger cohorts are needed.

This TCR came from a middle-aged woman with multiple sclerosis. Material: PBMCs. Recombination connected TRBV5-1 to TRBJ2-7; TRBD2 matches 8 bases in the middle. The CDR3 has the sequence CASSLAGGAPYEQYF. The nucleotides are TGCGCCAGCAGCTTGGCCGGGGGGGCCCCCTACGAGCAGTACTTC.